This entry lists 21 T cell receptor beta chains sequenced from one sample in a study of Graves' ophthalmopathy and Graves' hyperthyroidism. RNA transcripts served as template for amplifying TCR beta CDR3 sequences. HTBI primers primed a first-round RT-PCR, and a second-round multiplex PCR followed. One entry per CDR3 protein, called by TCRdb with MiXCR from the multiplex PCR reads. The profile shows fewer than 600,000 distinct CDR3 sequences, roughly an eighth of them singletons. Sample: blood. These receptor sequences come from a woman under 40 with Graves' ophthalmopathy.

This clonotype was found many times. The chain couples TRBV28 to TRBJ1-5; the match to TRBD1 covers 10 bases. The CDR3 sequence is 18 residues long. Per the germline V gene, CDR1 is MDHEN and CDR2 is SYDVKM. Trimming cost V 6 bases and J 5 bases; bases outside gene matches: 16. The CDR3 DNA reads TGTGCCAGCAGCCGAATGACAGGGGGCGCGATGTATTATCAGCCCCAGCATTTT. It specifies CASSRMTGGAMYYQPQHF. Looking up the rest from reference TRBV28 and TRBJ1-5 gives the full variable domain: DVKVTQSSRYLVKRTGEKVFLECVQDMDHENMFWYRQDPGLGLRLIYFSYDVKMKEKGDIPEGYSVSREKKERFSLILESASTNQTSMYLCASSRMTGGAMYYQPQHFGDGTRLSIL.

This clonotype was seen repeatedly, ten times or more. The chain combines TRBV24-1 with TRBJ2-5; a weak D match, TRBD1 (5 bases). V was clipped by 7 bases and J by 0 bases, with 8 bases between them. Germline V gene lookup returns CDR1 KGHDR and CDR2 SFDVKD. The CDR3 runs 13 residues. This CDR3 is CATRDTHQETQYF. DNA for the CDR3: TGTGCCACCAGGGACACTCACCAAGAGACCCAGTACTTC.

There are many counts of this clonotype. The V call is TRBV28, the J call TRBJ2-7; 7 bases map to TRBD1. The CDR3 spans 12 residues. Per germline, CDR1 MDHEN and CDR2 SYDVKM. The V segment lost 5 bases and the J segment 8 bases; nucleotides outside the gene matches: 6. CDR3 DNA sequence: TGTGCCAGCAGTCGCGGACAGGCCCAGCAGTACTTC. Its translation: CASSRGQAQQYF.

This clonotype was counted ten times or more. The chain has TRBV3-1 and TRBJ2-5; 10 nucleotides align to TRBD2. The CDR3 extends over 17 amino acids. The germline CDR1 and CDR2 sequences are LGHDT and YNNKEL (reference sequence). V was clipped by 0 bases and J by 3 bases; unmatched bases: 7. In nucleotides, the CDR3 is TGTGCCAGCAGCCAAGATAATTGGCTAGCGGGAGAAGAGACCCAGTACTTC. Translated: CASSQDNWLAGEETQYF.

The gene calls are TRBV6-1 and TRBJ2-1, with 8 positions matching TRBD1. V lost 1 base to trimming and J lost 3 bases; unmatched junction nucleotides: 5. Germline V gene lookup returns CDR1 MNHNS and CDR2 SASEGT. CDR3 length: 16 residues. DNA for the CDR3: TGTGCCAGCAGTGAAGGGACAGGGATCAGCTACAATGAGCAGTTCTTC. It codes for CASSEGTGISYNEQFF.

A few counts support this clonotype. The chain combines TRBV5-1 with TRBJ1-1; no clear D. The CDR3 is made up of 15 amino acids. Germline-derived CDR1 and CDR2 are SGHRS and YFSETQ. Trimming shortened V by 0 bases and J by 4 bases, and 13 bases separated the two germline ends. CDR3 amino acids: CASSLGWSDGTEAFF. CDR3 in DNA: TGCGCCAGCAGCTTGGGGTGGAGCGATGGCACTGAAGCTTTCTTT.

This clonotype has ten or more counts. The chain employs TRBV6-2 or TRBV6-3 and TRBJ1-2, with no clear D. CDR1 is MNHEY and CDR2 is SVGEGT in the germline V gene. V was shortened by 3 bases and J by 8 bases, with 10 bases between the two germline ends. CDR3 size: 12 residues. This CDR3 is CASSYGGEGYTF. CDR3 nucleotide sequence: TGTGCCAGCAGTTATGGTGGGGAAGGCTACACCTTC.

This clonotype was seen more than once but under ten times. V usage is TRBV6-1 and J usage is TRBJ1-5; D is undetermined. Germline V gene data show CDR1 as MNHNS and CDR2 as SASEGT. The CDR3 contains 14 residues. Deletions cut 2 bases from V and 7 bases from J, with 12 bases between. The CDR3 DNA is TGTGCCAGCAGTGAACCGGGCAGGTTGCAGCCCCAGCATTTT. This codes for CASSEPGRLQPQHF.

The sample holds a few counts of this clonotype. The rearrangement links TRBV18 to TRBJ1-1; 8 bases are shared with TRBD1. This CDR3 has 15 amino acids. Looked up from germline, CDR1 is KGHSH and CDR2 is LQKENI. Losses at the gene ends were 3 bases for V and 5 bases for J; bases not matched to a gene: 8. The CDR3 sequence: CASSPLDRGGTEAFF. In nucleotides, the CDR3 is TGTGCCAGCTCACCCCTAGACAGGGGTGGAACTGAAGCTTTCTTT.

There are many counts of this clonotype. One junction end disagrees with the germline gene, perhaps due to a read error. This sequence joins TRBV5-1 and TRBJ1-1; D unresolved. Germline V CDR1 and CDR2: SGHRS, YFSETQ. The length of the CDR3 is 13 residues. CDR3 amino acids: CASSFVGNTEAFF. CDR3 coding DNA: TGTGCCAGCAGTTTCGTGGGGAACACTGAAGCTTTCTTT.

The genes are TRBV12-3 or TRBV12-4 and TRBJ2-7; the D gene is possibly TRBD1 (5 bases). Trimming left V 5 bases short and J 3 bases short, with 17 bases between. This CDR3 is built from 15 residues. Here the CDR3 DNA reads TGTGCCAGCAGTCAAGGGGCCTCCCAGCTCTACGAGCAGTACTTC. Translated, it gives CASSQGASQLYEQYF.

This clonotype has a count of ten or more. The rearrangement links TRBV6-1 to TRBJ1-6, with a weak D call TRBD1 (6 bases). With 0 bases removed from V and 0 bases from J, the gap between germline ends came to 9 bases. Germline CDR1 and CDR2: MNHNS and SASEGT. This CDR3 is 17 amino acids long. CDR3 amino acids: CASSEARGSSYNSPLHF. For the CDR3, the DNA is TGTGCCAGCAGTGAAGCGAGGGGGAGCTCCTATAATTCACCCCTCCACTTT.

The table lists this clonotype with many counts. V gene TRBV6-5 combines with J gene TRBJ1-1, with unresolved D. The V end lost 0 bases, the J end lost 4 bases, and 12 bases lay between the germline ends. Germline CDR1 is MNHEY and CDR2 is SVGAGI. The CDR3 extends over 15 amino acids. The DNA of the CDR3 is TGTGCCAGCAGTTACTCGAGACAAGCGGGCACTGAAGCTTTCTTT. This encodes CASSYSRQAGTEAFF.

The J gene is TRBJ1-1, the V gene TRBV28, with D possibly matching TRBD1 (5 bases). The V and J ends lost 4 bases and 3 bases respectively, with 12 bases between them. Germline values: CDR1 MDHEN, CDR2 SYDVKM. The CDR3 runs to 14 residues. The CDR3 bases are TGTGCCAGCAGTTATAAGGGGAGGGACACTGAAGCTTTCTTT. It yields the protein CASSYKGRDTEAFF.

This clonotype was found once. A much larger clone differs from this one at a single base, so this may be a read error. The chain recombines TRBV6-1 with TRBJ1-1; possible D gene TRBD1, 6 bases. Germline V lookup: CDR1 MNHNS, CDR2 SASEGT. Trimming cost V 7 bases and J 0 bases, with 12 bases left between them. The CDR3 is 14 residues long. CDR3 region: CASTSTGMNTEAFF. In DNA, the CDR3 is TGTGCCAGCACCTCGACAGGTATGAACACTGAAGCTTTCTTT.

This clonotype was picked up many times. The genes are TRBV28 and TRBJ1-1; TRBD1 agrees at 9 bases. The CDR3 sequence is 14 residues long. V was pared by 5 bases and J by 8 bases, with 9 bases of the junction left unmatched. The germline V gene encodes CDR1 MDHEN and CDR2 SYDVKM. The CDR3 DNA is TGTGCCAGCAGTGATCCCGGGACAGGGTTAGAAGCTTTCTTT. Translating gives CASSDPGTGLEAFF.

This clonotype has ten or more counts. This rearrangement joins TRBV28 to TRBJ2-7, with 11 bases aligning to TRBD1. Trimming at V came to 5 bases and at J to 2 bases, leaving 5 bases not matched to a gene. Germline V gene data show CDR1 as MDHEN and CDR2 as SYDVKM. This CDR3 is built from 15 residues. The CDR3 nucleotides are TGTGCCAGCAGTGCCCCGGGACAGGGGGCCTACGAGCAGTACTTC. It specifies CASSAPGQGAYEQYF. Variable domain in full (rest from reference TRBV28 and TRBJ2-7): DVKVTQSSRYLVKRTGEKVFLECVQDMDHENMFWYRQDPGLGLRLIYFSYDVKMKEKGDIPEGYSVSREKKERFSLILESASTNQTSMYLCASSAPGQGAYEQYFGPGTRLTVT.

This clonotype was seen ten or more times. The CDR3 spells CSVGRQGETQYF. CDR3 coding DNA: TGCAGCGTCGGAAGACAGGGAGAGACCCAGTACTTC. The V gene is TRBV29-1, the J gene TRBJ2-5, with TRBD1 identical over 7 bases. This CDR3 is built from 12 residues. Germline-derived CDR1 and CDR2 are SQVTM and ANQGSEA. V dropped 6 bases and J dropped 4; count of bases not matched to a gene: 5. Complete variable domain (other parts from reference TRBV29-1 and TRBJ2-5): SAVISQKPSRDICQRGTSLTIQCQVDSQVTMMFWYRQQPGQSLTLIATANQGSEATYESGFVIDKFPISRPNLTFSTLTVSNMSPEDSSIYLCSVGRQGETQYFGPGTRLLVL.

The sample holds many counts of this clonotype. V is TRBV28 and J is TRBJ1-1; TRBD1 is a possible D gene (6 bases). Germline V gene lookup returns CDR1 MDHEN and CDR2 SYDVKM. Trimming took 7 bases from V and 1 from J, leaving 10 bases between them. CDR3 length equals 13 residues. DNA for the CDR3: TGTGCCAGCAAATACAGGGAGAACACTGAAGCTTTCTTT. Translating it yields CASKYRENTEAFF.

This clonotype was counted many times. As DNA, the CDR3 is TGTGCCAGCAGCTCCTGGGACAGGGAGGACTATGGCTACACCTTC. Its translation is CASSSWDREDYGYTF. The V gene is TRBV7-9, the J gene TRBJ1-2; the match to TRBD1 covers 9 bases. Trimming removed 4 bases from V and 3 bases from J; junction bases left unmatched: 6. This CDR3 is built from 15 residues. Germline V gene data show CDR1 as SEHNR and CDR2 as FQNEAQ (reference sequence).

In regard to this clonotype: The missing conserved phenylalanine or tryptophan at the end of this CDR3 makes a read error likely. The chain employs TRBV18 and TRBJ1-1; no firm D call. This CDR3 comprises 13 residues. The V end lost 3 bases, the J end lost 0 bases, and 5 bases lay between the germline ends. The germline CDR1 and CDR2 sequences are KGHSH and LQKENI. CDR3 loop: CASSPTLNTEAFY. In nucleotides, the CDR3 is TGTGCCAGCTCACCGACCTTGAACACTGAAGCTTTCTAT.